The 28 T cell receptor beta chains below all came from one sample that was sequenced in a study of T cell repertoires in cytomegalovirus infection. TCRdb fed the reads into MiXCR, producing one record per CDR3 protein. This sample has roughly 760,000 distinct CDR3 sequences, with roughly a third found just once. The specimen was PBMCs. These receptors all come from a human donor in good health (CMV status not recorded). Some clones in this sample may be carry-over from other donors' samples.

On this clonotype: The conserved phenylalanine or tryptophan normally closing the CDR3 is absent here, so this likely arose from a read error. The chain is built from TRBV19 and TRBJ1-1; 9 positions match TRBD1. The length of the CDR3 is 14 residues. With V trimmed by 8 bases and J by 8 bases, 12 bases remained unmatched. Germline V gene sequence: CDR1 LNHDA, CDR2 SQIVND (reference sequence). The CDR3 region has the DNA TGTGCCAGTCTTACCGGGACAGGGTTCGGGGAAGCTTTCTTG. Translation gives CASLTGTGFGEAFL.

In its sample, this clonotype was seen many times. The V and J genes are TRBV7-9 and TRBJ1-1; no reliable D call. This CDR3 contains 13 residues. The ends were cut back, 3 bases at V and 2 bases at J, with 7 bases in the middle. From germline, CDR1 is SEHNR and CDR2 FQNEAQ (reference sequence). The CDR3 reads CASSFSANTEAFF. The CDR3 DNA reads TGTGCCAGCAGCTTCTCAGCTAACACTGAAGCTTTCTTT.

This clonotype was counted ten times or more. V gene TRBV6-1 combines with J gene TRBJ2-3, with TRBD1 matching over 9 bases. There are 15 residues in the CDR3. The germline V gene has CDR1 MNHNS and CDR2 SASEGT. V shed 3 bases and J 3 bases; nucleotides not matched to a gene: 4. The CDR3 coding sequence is TGTGCCAGCAGTGACCGGGACAGGGTTACAGATACGCAGTATTTT. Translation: CASSDRDRVTDTQYF.

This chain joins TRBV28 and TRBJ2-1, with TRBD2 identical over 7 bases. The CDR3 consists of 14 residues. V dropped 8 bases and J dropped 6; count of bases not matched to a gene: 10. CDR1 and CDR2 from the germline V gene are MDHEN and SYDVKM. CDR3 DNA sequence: TGTGCCAGCGGGACTATAATTGGGGGCAATGAGCAGTTCTTC. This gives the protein CASGTIIGGNEQFF.

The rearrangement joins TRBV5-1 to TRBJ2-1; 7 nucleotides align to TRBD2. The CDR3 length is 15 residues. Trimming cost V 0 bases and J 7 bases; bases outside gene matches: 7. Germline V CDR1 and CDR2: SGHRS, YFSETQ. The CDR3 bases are TGCGCCAGCAGCTTGGCGCGGGAGTCGGGGAATGAGCAGTTCTTC. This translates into CASSLARESGNEQFF.

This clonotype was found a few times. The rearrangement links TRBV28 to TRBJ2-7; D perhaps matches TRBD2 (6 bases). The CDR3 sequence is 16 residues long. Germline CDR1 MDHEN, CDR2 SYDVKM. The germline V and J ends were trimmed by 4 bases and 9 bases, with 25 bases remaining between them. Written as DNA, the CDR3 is TGTGCCAGCAGTTCCCCGGGGGAAGGTGCTAGGGGTCGGCAGTACTTC. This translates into CASSSPGEGARGRQYF.

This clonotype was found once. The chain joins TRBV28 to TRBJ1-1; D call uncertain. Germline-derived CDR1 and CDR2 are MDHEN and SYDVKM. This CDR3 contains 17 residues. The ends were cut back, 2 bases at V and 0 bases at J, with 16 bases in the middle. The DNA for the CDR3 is TGTGCCAGCAGTTTACAACAGCAACTAATTATGAACACTGAAGCTTTCTTT. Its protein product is CASSLQQQLIMNTEAFF.

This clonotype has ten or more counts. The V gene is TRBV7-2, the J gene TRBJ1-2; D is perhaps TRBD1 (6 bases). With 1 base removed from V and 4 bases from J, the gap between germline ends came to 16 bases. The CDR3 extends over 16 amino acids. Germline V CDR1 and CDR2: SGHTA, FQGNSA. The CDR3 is CASSLDSTGHFYGYTF. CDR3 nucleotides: TGTGCCAGCAGCTTAGATTCTACAGGGCACTTCTATGGCTACACCTTC. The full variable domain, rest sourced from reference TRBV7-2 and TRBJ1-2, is GAGVSQSPSNKVTEKGKDVELRCDPISGHTALYWYRQSLGQGLEFLIYFQGNSAPDKSGLPSDRFSAERTGGSVSTLTIQRTQQEDSAVYLCASSLDSTGHFYGYTFGSGTRLTVV.

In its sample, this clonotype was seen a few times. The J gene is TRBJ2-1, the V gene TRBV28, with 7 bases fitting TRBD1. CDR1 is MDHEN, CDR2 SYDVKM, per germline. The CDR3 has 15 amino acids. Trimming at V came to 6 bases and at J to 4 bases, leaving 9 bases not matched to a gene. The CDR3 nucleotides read TGTGCCAGCAGCGCAGTCCAGGGGGATTACAATGAGCAGTTCTTC. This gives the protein CASSAVQGDYNEQFF.

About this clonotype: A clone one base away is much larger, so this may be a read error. The CDR3: CACSLGGGMNTEAFF. CDR3 nucleotides: TGTGCCTGCAGTTTAGGTGGCGGAATGAACACTGAAGCTTTCTTT. V is TRBV12-3 or TRBV12-4 and J is TRBJ1-1, with D unresolved. This CDR3 spans 15 amino acids.

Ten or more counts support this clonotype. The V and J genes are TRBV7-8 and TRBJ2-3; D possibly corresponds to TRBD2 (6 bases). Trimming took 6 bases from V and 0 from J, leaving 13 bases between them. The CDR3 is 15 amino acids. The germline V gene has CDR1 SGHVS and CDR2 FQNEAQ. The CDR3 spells CASSYAGYSTDTQYF. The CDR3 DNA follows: TGTGCCAGCAGTTACGCGGGGTATAGCACAGATACGCAGTATTTT.

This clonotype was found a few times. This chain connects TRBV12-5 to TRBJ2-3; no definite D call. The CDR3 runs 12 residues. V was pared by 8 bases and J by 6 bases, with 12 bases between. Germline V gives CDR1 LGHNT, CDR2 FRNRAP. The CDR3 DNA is TGTGCTAGTAGTACGCGTTTGGATACGCAGTATTTT. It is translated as CASSTRLDTQYF.

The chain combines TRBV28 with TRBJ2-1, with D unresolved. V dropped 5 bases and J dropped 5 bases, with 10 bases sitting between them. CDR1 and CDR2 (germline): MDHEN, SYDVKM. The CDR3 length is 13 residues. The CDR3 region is CASSRYPHNEQFF. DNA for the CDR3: TGTGCCAGCAGTCGGTACCCCCACAATGAGCAGTTCTTC.

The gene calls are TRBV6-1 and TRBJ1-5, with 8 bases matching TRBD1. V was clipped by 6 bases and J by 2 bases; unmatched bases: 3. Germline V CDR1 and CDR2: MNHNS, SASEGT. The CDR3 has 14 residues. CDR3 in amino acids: CASRDRVGNQPQHF. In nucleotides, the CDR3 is TGTGCCAGCAGGGACAGGGTCGGCAATCAGCCCCAGCATTTT.

CDR3 DNA: TGTGCCAGCAGATCCCATAAATTAACCCACAATGAGCAGTTCTTC. Its translation is CASRSHKLTHNEQFF. The chain joins TRBV11-2 to TRBJ2-1; D not certain. The CDR3 is 15 residues long. The V end was cut by 6 bases, the J end by 5 bases, with 17 bases between. Germline V gene data show CDR1 as SGHAT and CDR2 as FQNNGV.

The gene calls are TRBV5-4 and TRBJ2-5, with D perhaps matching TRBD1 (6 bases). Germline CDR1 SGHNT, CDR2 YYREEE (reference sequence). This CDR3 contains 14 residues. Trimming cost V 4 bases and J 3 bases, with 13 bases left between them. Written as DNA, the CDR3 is TGTGCCAGCAGCCAGGACAGAAAAAAAGAGACCCAGTACTTC. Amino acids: CASSQDRKKETQYF.

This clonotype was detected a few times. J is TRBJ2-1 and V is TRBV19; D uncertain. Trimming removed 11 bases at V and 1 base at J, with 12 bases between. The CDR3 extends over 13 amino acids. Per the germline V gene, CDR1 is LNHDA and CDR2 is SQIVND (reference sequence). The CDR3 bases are TGTGCCCCCCTCGACCGTTCCTACAATGAGCAGTTCTTC. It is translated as CAPLDRSYNEQFF.

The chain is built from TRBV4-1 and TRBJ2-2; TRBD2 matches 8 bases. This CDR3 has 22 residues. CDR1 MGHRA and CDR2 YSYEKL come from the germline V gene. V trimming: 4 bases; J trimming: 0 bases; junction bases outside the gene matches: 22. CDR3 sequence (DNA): TGCGCCAGCAGCCGGCAGAGTCGGGTAGCGGGAACTTTCGGGGCGAACACCGGGGAGCTGTTTTTT. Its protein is CASSRQSRVAGTFGANTGELFF.

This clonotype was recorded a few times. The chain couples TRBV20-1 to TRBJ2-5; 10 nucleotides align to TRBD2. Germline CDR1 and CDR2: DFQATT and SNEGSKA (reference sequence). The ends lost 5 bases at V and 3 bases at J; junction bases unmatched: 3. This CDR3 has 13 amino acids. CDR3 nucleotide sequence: TGCAGTGCTGACCTAGCGGGAGAAGAGACCCAGTACTTC. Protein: CSADLAGEETQYF.

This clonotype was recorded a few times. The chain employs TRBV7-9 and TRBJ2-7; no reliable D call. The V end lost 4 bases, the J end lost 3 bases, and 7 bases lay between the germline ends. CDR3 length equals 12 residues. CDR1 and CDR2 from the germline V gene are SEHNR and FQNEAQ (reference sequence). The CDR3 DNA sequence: TGTGCCAGCAGCTACTTCGGCTACGAGCAGTACTTC. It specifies CASSYFGYEQYF.

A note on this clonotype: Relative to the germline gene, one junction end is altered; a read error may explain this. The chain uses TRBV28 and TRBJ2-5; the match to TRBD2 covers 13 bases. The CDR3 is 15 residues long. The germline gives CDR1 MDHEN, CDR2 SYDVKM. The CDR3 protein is CASRLLAGGSRTQYF. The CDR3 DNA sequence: TGTGCCAGCCGTCTACTAGCGGGGGGGTCTAGGACCCAGTATTTC.

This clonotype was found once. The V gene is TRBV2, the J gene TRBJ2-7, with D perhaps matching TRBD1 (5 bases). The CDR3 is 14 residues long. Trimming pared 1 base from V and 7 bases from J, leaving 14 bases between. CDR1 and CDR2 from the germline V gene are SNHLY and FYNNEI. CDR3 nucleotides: TGTGCCAGCAGTGAAGTTTCAGGGTCTCGGGAGCAGTACTTC. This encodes CASSEVSGSREQYF.

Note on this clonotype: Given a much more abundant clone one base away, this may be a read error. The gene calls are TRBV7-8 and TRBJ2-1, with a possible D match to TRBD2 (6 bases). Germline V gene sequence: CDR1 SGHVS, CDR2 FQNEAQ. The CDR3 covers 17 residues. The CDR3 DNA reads TGTGCCAGCAGCTTGATTACGGCGGGGCCCTCCTACAATGAGCTGTTCTTC. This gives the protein CASSLITAGPSYNELFF.

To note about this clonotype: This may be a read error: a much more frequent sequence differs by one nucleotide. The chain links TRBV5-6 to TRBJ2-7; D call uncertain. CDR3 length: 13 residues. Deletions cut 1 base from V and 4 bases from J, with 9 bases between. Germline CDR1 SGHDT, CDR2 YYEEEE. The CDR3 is CASSLTDGYEQYF. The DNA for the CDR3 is TGTGCCAGCAGCTTGACGGACGGTTACGAGCAGTACTTC.

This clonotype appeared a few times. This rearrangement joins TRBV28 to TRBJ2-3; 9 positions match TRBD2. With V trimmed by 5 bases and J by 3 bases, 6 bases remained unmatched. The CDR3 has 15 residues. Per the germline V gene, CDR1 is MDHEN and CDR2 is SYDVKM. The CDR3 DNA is TGTGCCAGCAGTGGGAGCGGGGGGCGGACAGATACGCAGTATTTT. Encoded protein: CASSGSGGRTDTQYF.

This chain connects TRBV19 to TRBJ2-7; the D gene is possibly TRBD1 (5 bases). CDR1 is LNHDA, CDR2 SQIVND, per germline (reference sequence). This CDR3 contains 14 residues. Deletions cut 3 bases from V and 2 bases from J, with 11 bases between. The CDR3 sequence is CASSIRQGPYEQYF. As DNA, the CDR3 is TGTGCCAGTAGTATTCGGCAGGGCCCCTACGAGCAGTACTTC.

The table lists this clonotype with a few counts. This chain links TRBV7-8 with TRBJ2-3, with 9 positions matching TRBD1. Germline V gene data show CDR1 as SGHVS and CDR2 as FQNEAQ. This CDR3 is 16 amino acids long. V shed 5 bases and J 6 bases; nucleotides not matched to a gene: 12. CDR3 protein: CASSPHRDRVSDTQYF. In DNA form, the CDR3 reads TGTGCCAGCAGCCCCCACCGGGACAGGGTGTCTGATACGCAGTATTTT.

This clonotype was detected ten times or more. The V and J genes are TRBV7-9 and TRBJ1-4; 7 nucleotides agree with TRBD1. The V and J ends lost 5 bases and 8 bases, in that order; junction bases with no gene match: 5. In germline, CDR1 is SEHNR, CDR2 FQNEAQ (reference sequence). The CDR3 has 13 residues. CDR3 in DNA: TGTGCCAGCAGCGAACAGGGGCTCGAAAAACTGTTTTTT. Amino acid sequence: CASSEQGLEKLFF.